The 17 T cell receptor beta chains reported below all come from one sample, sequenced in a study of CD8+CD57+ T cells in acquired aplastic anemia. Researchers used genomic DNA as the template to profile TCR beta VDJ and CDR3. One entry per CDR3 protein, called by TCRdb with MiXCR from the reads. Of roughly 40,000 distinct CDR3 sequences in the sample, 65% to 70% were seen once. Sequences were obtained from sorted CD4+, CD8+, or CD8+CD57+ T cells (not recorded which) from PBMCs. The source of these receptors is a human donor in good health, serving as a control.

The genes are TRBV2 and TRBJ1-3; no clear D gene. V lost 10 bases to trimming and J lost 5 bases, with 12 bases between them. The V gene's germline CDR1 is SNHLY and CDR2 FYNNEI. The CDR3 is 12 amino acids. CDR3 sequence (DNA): TGTGCCACCCCCATCGTTCGAAACACCATATATTTT. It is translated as CATPIVRNTIYF.

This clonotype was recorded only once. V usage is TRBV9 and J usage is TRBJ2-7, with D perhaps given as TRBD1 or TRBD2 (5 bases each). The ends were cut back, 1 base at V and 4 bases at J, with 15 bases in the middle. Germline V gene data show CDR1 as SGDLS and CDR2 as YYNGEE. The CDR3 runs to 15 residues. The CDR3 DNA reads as TGTGCCAGCAGCGTATCGGGGCAGGCAGAATACGAGCAGTACTTC. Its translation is CASSVSGQAEYEQYF.

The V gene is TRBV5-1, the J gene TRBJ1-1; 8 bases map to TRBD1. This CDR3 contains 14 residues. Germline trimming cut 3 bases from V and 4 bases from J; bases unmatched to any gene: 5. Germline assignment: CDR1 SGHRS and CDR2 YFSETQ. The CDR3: CASSWTGSRTEAFF. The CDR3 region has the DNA TGCGCCAGCAGCTGGACAGGGAGCCGCACTGAAGCTTTCTTT.

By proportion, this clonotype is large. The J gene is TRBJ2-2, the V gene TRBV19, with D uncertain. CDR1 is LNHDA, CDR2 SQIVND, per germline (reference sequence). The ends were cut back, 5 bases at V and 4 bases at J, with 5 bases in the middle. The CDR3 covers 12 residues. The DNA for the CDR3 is TGTGCCAGTAGTCACCCCACCGGGGAGCTGTTTTTT. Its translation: CASSHPTGELFF.

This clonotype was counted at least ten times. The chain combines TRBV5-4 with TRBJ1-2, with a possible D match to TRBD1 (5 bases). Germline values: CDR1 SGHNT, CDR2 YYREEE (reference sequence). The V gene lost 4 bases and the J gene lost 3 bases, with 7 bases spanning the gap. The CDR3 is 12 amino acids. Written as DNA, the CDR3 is TGTGCCAGCAGCGGGACGGACTATGGCTACACCTTC. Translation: CASSGTDYGYTF.

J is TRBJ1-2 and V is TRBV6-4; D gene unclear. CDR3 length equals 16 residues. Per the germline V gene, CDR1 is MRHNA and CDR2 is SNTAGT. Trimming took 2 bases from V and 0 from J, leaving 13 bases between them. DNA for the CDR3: TGTGCCAGCAGTGACGGAACAGACCCAGCTAACTATGGCTACACCTTC. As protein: CASSDGTDPANYGYTF.

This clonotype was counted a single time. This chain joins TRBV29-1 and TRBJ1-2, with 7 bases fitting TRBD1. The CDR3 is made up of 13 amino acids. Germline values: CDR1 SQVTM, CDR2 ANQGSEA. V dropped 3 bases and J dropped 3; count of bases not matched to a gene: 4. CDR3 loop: CSVEAGGYYGYTF. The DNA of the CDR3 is TGCAGCGTTGAGGCAGGGGGATACTATGGCTACACCTTC.

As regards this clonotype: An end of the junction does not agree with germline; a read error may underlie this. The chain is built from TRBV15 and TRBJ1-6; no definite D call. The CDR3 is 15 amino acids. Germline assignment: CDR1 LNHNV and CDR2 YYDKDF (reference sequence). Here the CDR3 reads CATSRTRAFNSPLHF. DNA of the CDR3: TGCGCCACCAGCAGAACACGGGCTTTTAATTCACCCCTCCACTTT. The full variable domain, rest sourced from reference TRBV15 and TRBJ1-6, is DAMVIQNPRYQVTQFGKPVTLSCSQTLNHNVMYWYQQKSSQAPKLLFHYYDKDFNNEADTPDNFQSRRPNTSFCFLDIRSPGLGDTAMYLCATSRTRAFNSPLHFGNGTRLTVT.

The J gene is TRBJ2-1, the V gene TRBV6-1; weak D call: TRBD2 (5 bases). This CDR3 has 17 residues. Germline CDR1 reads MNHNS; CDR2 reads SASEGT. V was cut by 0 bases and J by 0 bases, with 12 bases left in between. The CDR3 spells CASSEAGSSSSYNEQFF. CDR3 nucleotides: TGTGCCAGCAGTGAAGCAGGGAGTAGCAGCTCCTACAATGAGCAGTTCTTC.

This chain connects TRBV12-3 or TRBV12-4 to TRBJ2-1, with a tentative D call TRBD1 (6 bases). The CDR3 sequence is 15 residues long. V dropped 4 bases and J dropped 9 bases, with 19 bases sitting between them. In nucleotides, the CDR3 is TGTGCCAGCAGTTCTAAGGGGGACATGGCGAGTGAGCAGTTCTTC. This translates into CASSSKGDMASEQFF.

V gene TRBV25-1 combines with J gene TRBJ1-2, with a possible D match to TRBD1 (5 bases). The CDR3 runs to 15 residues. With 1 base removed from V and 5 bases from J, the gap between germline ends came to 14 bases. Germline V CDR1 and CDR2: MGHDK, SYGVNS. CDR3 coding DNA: TGTGCCAGCAGTGAATCTCTGTGGGGGGGGTATGGCTACACCTTC. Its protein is CASSESLWGGYGYTF.

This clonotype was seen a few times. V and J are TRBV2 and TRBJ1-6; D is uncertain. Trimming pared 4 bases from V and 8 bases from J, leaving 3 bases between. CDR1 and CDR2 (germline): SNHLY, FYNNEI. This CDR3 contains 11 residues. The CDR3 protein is CASSADSPLHF. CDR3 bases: TGTGCCAGCAGTGCGGATTCACCCCTCCACTTT.

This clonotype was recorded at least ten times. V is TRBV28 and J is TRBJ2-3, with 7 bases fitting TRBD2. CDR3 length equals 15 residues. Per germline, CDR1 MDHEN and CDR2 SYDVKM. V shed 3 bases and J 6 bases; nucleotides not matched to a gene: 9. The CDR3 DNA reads TGTGCCAGCAGTTTGTGGCGGGGAGGGCAGGATACGCAGTATTTT. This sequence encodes CASSLWRGGQDTQYF. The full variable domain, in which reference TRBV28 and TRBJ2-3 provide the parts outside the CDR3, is DVKVTQSSRYLVKRTGEKVFLECVQDMDHENMFWYRQDPGLGLRLIYFSYDVKMKEKGDIPEGYSVSREKKERFSLILESASTNQTSMYLCASSLWRGGQDTQYFGPGTRLTVL.

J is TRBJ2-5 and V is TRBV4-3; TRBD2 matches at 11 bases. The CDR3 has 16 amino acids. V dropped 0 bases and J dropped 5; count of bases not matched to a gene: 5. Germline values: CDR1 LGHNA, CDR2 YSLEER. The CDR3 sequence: CASSQEISGGAETQYF. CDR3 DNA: TGCGCCAGCAGCCAAGAGATTAGCGGGGGGGCCGAGACCCAGTACTTC.

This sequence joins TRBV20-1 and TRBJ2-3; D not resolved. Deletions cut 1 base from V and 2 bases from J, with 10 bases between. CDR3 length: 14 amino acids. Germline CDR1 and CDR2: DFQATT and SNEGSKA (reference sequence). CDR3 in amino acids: CSARAGSNTDTQYF. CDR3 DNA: TGCAGTGCTAGAGCTGGTTCAAACACAGATACGCAGTATTTT.

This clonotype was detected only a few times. The CDR3 reads CASSPRGLAGDSDEQFF. CDR3 nucleotides: TGTGCCAGCAGCCCCCGGGGACTAGCGGGGGATAGCGATGAGCAGTTCTTC. This chain uses TRBV7-6 with TRBJ2-1; 14 bases agree with TRBD2. V trimming: 5 bases; J trimming: 8 bases; junction bases outside the gene matches: 11. This CDR3 region has 17 residues. The germline gives CDR1 SGHVS, CDR2 FNYEAQ.

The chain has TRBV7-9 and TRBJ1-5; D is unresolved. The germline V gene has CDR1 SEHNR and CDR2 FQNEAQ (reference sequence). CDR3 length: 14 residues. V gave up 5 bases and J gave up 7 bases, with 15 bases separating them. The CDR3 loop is CASSALGLGQPQHF. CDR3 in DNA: TGTGCCAGCAGCGCACTCGGTCTCGGGCAGCCCCAGCATTTT.